Below are 27 T cell receptor beta chains sequenced from a single sample in a study of cytomegalovirus exposure and HLA in healthy donors. TCRdb's table, derived via immunoSEQ multiplex PCR, lists solely in-frame clones and lacks some. The sample has about 120,000 clones, 75% to 90% seen once. Material for sequencing was PBMCs. These receptors were taken from a woman aged 18-29 years in good health and CMV-seronegative.

The V call is TRBV7-2, the J call TRBJ1-6; D possibly corresponds to TRBD1 (6 bases). Germline CDR1 reads SGHTA; CDR2 reads FQGNSA. The ends were cut back, 3 bases at V and 11 bases at J, with 11 bases in the middle. This CDR3 has 13 residues. The CDR3 DNA is TGTGCCAGCAGCTTCCCGGACAGACCACCCCTCCACTTT. It yields the protein CASSFPDRPPLHF.

V is TRBV6-1 and J is TRBJ2-7; TRBD2 might be the D (5 bases). The CDR3 is 13 residues long. From germline, CDR1 is MNHNS and CDR2 SASEGT. V lost 2 bases, J lost 5 bases, and 10 bases lay in between. CDR3 nucleotide sequence: TGTGCCAGCAGTGAAAGGACTTTAGACGAGCAGTACGTC. Translating it yields CASSERTLDEQYV.

This sequence joins TRBV30 and TRBJ1-1; possible D gene TRBD1, 5 bases. The V gene's germline CDR1 is GTSNPN and CDR2 SVGIG (reference sequence). The CDR3 is made up of 12 amino acids. V dropped 7 bases and J dropped 7 bases, with 16 bases sitting between them. The CDR3, as DNA: TGTGCCTACCGGGGCGGGCGGGATGAAGCTTTCTTT. Translating gives CAYRGGRDEAFF.

This chain uses TRBV5-1 with TRBJ2-2; D is perhaps TRBD1 (5 bases). V lost 0 bases and J 5 bases, leaving 11 bases between the germline ends. From germline, CDR1 is SGHRS and CDR2 YFSETQ. The CDR3 length is 15 residues. The CDR3 DNA sequence: TGCGCCAGCAGCTTGGACAGGTCCTTTACCGGGGAGCTGTTTTTT. Its protein is CASSLDRSFTGELFF.

The genes are TRBV5-1 and TRBJ2-6; D uncertain. The germline V gene has CDR1 SGHRS and CDR2 YFSETQ. V was shortened by 1 base and J by 0 bases, with 5 bases between the two germline ends. The CDR3 loop spans 15 amino acids. CDR3 sequence (DNA): TGCGCCAGCAGCTTGCCGGGCTCTGGGGCCAACGTCCTGACTTTC. Protein product: CASSLPGSGANVLTF.

The gene calls are TRBV19 and TRBJ1-6, with D possibly TRBD1 on 5 matching bases. Germline CDR1 and CDR2: LNHDA and SQIVND (reference sequence). This CDR3 has 13 amino acids. Deletions cut 8 bases from V and 14 bases from J, with 19 bases between. DNA of the CDR3: TGTGCCAGTGCGAAGTGGGGCGAAACAACCCTCCACTTT. Its protein is CASAKWGETTLHF. The full variable domain, in which reference TRBV19 and TRBJ1-6 provide the parts outside the CDR3, is DGGITQSPKYLFRKEGQNVTLSCEQNLNHDAMYWYRQDPGQGLRLIYYSQIVNDFQKGDIAEGYSVSREKKESFPLTVTSAQKNPTAFYLCASAKWGETTLHFGNGTRLTVT.

This clone was detected once. This rearrangement joins TRBV5-1 to TRBJ1-1; 12 bases fit TRBD1. The V and J ends lost 2 bases and 5 bases, in that order; junction bases with no gene match: 7. This CDR3 is built from 16 residues. Germline loops: CDR1 SGHRS, CDR2 YFSETQ. CDR3 coding DNA: TGCGCCAGCAGCTTCGGGACAGGGGGCGGCGGGACTGAAGCTTTCTTT. This gives the protein CASSFGTGGGGTEAFF.

J is TRBJ1-1 and V is TRBV27; no definite D call. Looked up from germline, CDR1 is MNHEY and CDR2 is SMNVEV (reference sequence). The V end lost 7 bases, the J end lost 1 base, and 16 bases lay between the germline ends. CDR3 length: 15 residues. For the CDR3, the DNA is TGTGCCAGCACCTCCTTAGCGGGAGGGAACACTGAAGCTTTCTTT. Translating it yields CASTSLAGGNTEAFF.

This chain joins TRBV7-8 and TRBJ1-3, with 7 positions matching TRBD1. Germline-derived CDR1 and CDR2 are SGHVS and FQNEAQ. The V and J ends lost 3 bases and 2 bases, in that order; junction bases with no gene match: 1. This CDR3 has 14 residues. The CDR3 DNA reads TGTGCCAGCAGCTTGGGGACAGCTGGAAACACCATATATTTT. This codes for CASSLGTAGNTIYF.

This clone was counted only a few times. The chain links TRBV27 to TRBJ1-2; the match to TRBD1 covers 9 bases. The V and J ends lost 5 bases and 8 bases, in that order; junction bases with no gene match: 3. This CDR3 has 12 residues. Germline V gives CDR1 MNHEY, CDR2 SMNVEV (reference sequence). In nucleotides, the CDR3 is TGTGCCAGCAGTGGGACAGGGCACGGCTACACCTTC. It translates to CASSGTGHGYTF.

The chain couples TRBV5-1 to TRBJ2-5; D perhaps matches TRBD2 (5 bases). CDR1 and CDR2 from the germline V gene are SGHRS and YFSETQ. The CDR3 runs 12 residues. With 4 bases removed from V and 5 bases from J, the gap between germline ends came to 9 bases. CDR3 nucleotide sequence: TGCGCCAGCAGCCAGCCGGGGGAGACCCAGTACTTC. It is translated as CASSQPGETQYF.

This clone was observed a single time. CDR3 DNA: TGTGCCAGCAGCCCACGGACTAGCGACTACAATGAGCAGTTCTTC. This codes for CASSPRTSDYNEQFF. V is TRBV7-2 and J is TRBJ2-1; 9 positions match TRBD2. Germline lookup yields CDR1 SGHTA and CDR2 FQGNSA. V gave up 5 bases and J gave up 3 bases; unmatched junction bases: 5. The CDR3 contains 15 residues.

The chain recombines TRBV6-5 with TRBJ1-1, with D unresolved. Trimming pared 0 bases from V and 5 bases from J, leaving 16 bases between. Germline lookup yields CDR1 MNHEY and CDR2 SVGAGI. The CDR3 consists of 16 residues. The CDR3 loop is CASSYSSGPSDTEAFF. In DNA, the CDR3 is TGTGCCAGCAGTTACTCCAGCGGACCGAGTGATACTGAAGCTTTCTTT.

V is TRBV9 and J is TRBJ1-2; 9 nucleotides match TRBD1. Germline V CDR1 and CDR2: SGDLS, YYNGEE. Trimming took 3 bases from V and 4 from J; bases not matched to a gene: 4. There are 14 residues in the CDR3. The CDR3, as DNA: TGTGCCAGCAGCGAGACAGGGGGGGCCTATGGCTACACCTTC. It codes for CASSETGGAYGYTF.

The V call is TRBV13, the J call TRBJ2-5; D is possibly TRBD1 (6 bases). The CDR3 extends over 13 amino acids. CDR1 and CDR2 (germline): PRHDT, FYEKMQ (reference sequence). The V end lost 2 bases, the J end lost 5 bases, and 9 bases lay between the germline ends. CDR3 DNA: TGTGCCAGCAGCTTATCAGGGGAGGAGACCCAGTACTTC. Protein: CASSLSGEETQYF.

This clone was seen a few times. The gene calls are TRBV6-4 and TRBJ2-1; D is perhaps TRBD2 (6 bases). Germline CDR1 is MRHNA and CDR2 is SNTAGT. The ends were cut back, 4 bases at V and 6 bases at J, with 10 bases in the middle. This CDR3 has 13 amino acids. The CDR3 nucleotides read TGTGCCAGCAGTGCGGGGGAAACCAATGAGCAGTTCTTC. Its translation: CASSAGETNEQFF.

The genes are TRBV13 and TRBJ2-1, with 8 bases lining up with TRBD2. Germline V gene lookup returns CDR1 PRHDT and CDR2 FYEKMQ (reference sequence). CDR3 length: 17 amino acids. V gave up 0 bases and J gave up 7 bases; unmatched junction bases: 11. DNA of the CDR3: TGTGCCAGCAGCTTAGGCCTAGGCGGGGGGTCTGGAAATGAGCAGTTCTTC. It specifies CASSLGLGGGSGNEQFF.

This rearrangement joins TRBV21-1 to TRBJ1-4; TRBD1 is the table's D call, not checked against the DNA. TRBV21-1 is a recognized pseudogene. The CDR3 consists of 16 residues. CDR3 in amino acids: CASSKSKDRVNEKLFF. CDR3 bases: TGTGCCAGCAGCAAATCGAAGGACAGGGTAAATGAAAAACTGTTTTTT.

This clone has more than one count but fewer than ten. The chain employs TRBV2 and TRBJ1-2; TRBD1 might be the D (5 bases). CDR3 length equals 14 residues. Trimming took off 1 base at V and 4 bases at J, with 10 bases between the two ends. The germline CDR1 and CDR2 sequences are SNHLY and FYNNEI. CDR3 protein: CASSEDTGGYGYTF. DNA for the CDR3: TGTGCCAGCAGTGAAGATACCGGGGGCTATGGCTACACCTTC.

This rearrangement joins TRBV2 to TRBJ2-5; the match to TRBD1 covers 10 bases. This CDR3 is built from 14 residues. Germline loops: CDR1 SNHLY, CDR2 FYNNEI. J was trimmed by 2 bases and V by 7 bases; bases with no gene match: 4. The CDR3 sequence: CASMRQGAQETQYF. In DNA, the CDR3 is TGTGCCAGCATGAGACAGGGGGCGCAAGAGACCCAGTACTTC. The full variable domain, completed using reference TRBV2 and TRBJ2-5, is EPEVTQTPSHQVTQMGQEVILRCVPISNHLYFYWYRQILGQKVEFLVSFYNNEISEKSEIFDDQFSVERPDGSNFTLKIRSTKLEDSAMYFCASMRQGAQETQYFGPGTRLLVL.

This chain links TRBV19 with TRBJ1-5; TRBD1 agrees at 9 bases. From germline, CDR1 is LNHDA and CDR2 SQIVND (reference sequence). The trim removed 8 bases at V and 7 bases at J, leaving 6 bases unmatched. CDR3 length equals 13 residues. CDR3 in amino acids: CASSGTGSQPQHF. In nucleotides, the CDR3 is TGTGCCAGTTCGGGGACAGGGAGCCAGCCCCAGCATTTT.

This chain connects TRBV29-1 to TRBJ1-5, with D maybe TRBD1 (6 bases). The germline V gene has CDR1 SQVTM and CDR2 ANQGSEA. V shed 4 bases and J shed 10 bases, with 14 bases lying between them. The CDR3 extends over 12 amino acids. The CDR3 region is CSVGKGGGPQHF. As DNA, the CDR3 is TGCAGCGTTGGAAAGGGGGGGGGCCCCCAGCATTTT.

This chain uses TRBV6-1 with TRBJ1-4; D remains unclear. Germline assignment: CDR1 MNHNS and CDR2 SASEGT. The CDR3 contains 12 residues. The V end lost 7 bases, the J end lost 4 bases, and 7 bases lay between the germline ends. CDR3 loop: CASTGYNEKLFF. The CDR3 nucleotides are TGTGCCAGCACAGGTTATAATGAAAAACTGTTTTTT.

This clone was recorded only once. The V call is TRBV7-2, the J call TRBJ1-2, with TRBD1 identical over 7 bases. V trimming: 4 bases; J trimming: 7 bases; junction bases outside the gene matches: 12. Germline CDR1 SGHTA, CDR2 FQGNSA. This CDR3 is built from 15 residues. Here the CDR3 reads CASSSPQGVTSGYTF. The CDR3 region has the DNA TGTGCCAGCAGCTCCCCCCAGGGGGTGACGAGTGGCTACACCTTC.

The chain uses TRBV5-1 and TRBJ2-2; 8 nucleotides agree with TRBD2. Per the germline V gene, CDR1 is SGHRS and CDR2 is YFSETQ. The junction had 10 bases not matched to a gene; V was cut back by 5 bases and J by 7 bases. This CDR3 is 15 amino acids long. The CDR3, as DNA: TGCGCCAGCAGTTCTGGAGTAGCGGGGATCGGGGAGCTGTTTTTT. Protein sequence: CASSSGVAGIGELFF.

The chain has TRBV15 and TRBJ1-4; 8 positions match TRBD1. Germline CDR1 is LNHNV and CDR2 is YYDKDF (reference sequence). V trimming: 5 bases; J trimming: 7 bases; junction bases outside the gene matches: 3. CDR3 length: 13 amino acids. CDR3: CATSSTGGEKLFF. CDR3 DNA sequence: TGTGCCACCAGCTCAACAGGGGGTGAAAAACTGTTTTTT. The full variable domain, its missing parts supplied by reference TRBV15 and TRBJ1-4, is DAMVIQNPRYQVTQFGKPVTLSCSQTLNHNVMYWYQQKSSQAPKLLFHYYDKDFNNEADTPDNFQSRRPNTSFCFLDIRSPGLGDTAMYLCATSSTGGEKLFFGSGTQLSVL.

Only one count was recorded for this clone. V gene TRBV2 combines with J gene TRBJ2-1, with a weak D call TRBD2 (6 bases). Trimming removed 8 bases at V and 8 bases at J, with 16 bases between. CDR1 and CDR2 from the germline V gene are SNHLY and FYNNEI. The CDR3 runs 13 residues. CDR3 residues: CASRPTSLDEQFF. The CDR3 region has the DNA TGTGCCAGCCGGCCGACTAGTTTGGATGAGCAGTTCTTC.